These 8 T cell receptor beta chains came from one sample sequenced in a study of blood T cell repertoires in COVID-19. The method was immunoSEQ multiplex PCR; TCRdb's version includes in-frame clones alone and lacks a portion of them. Here the sample spans some 240,000 clones, about 89% being singletons. The sample was peripheral blood. The receptors stem from a man aged 55 to 70 who had recovered from COVID-19.

CDR3 DNA sequence: TGCGCCAGCAGCCGCAGGGAAGATGGCTACACCTTC. Translating it yields CASSRREDGYTF. This chain joins TRBV4-1 and TRBJ1-2, with D possibly being TRBD1 (5 bases). The CDR3 length is 12 residues. Germline V gene sequence: CDR1 MGHRA, CDR2 YSYEKL. The ends were cut back, 4 bases at V and 6 bases at J, with 9 bases in the middle.

CDR3 loop: CASSLVSSGTGEQFF. CDR3 bases: TGTGCCAGCAGCTTGGTGTCTAGCGGGACTGGTGAGCAGTTCTTC. The chain recombines TRBV5-8 with TRBJ2-1; TRBD2 matches at 9 bases. The ends lost 0 bases at V and 9 bases at J; junction bases unmatched: 7. The CDR3 spans 15 residues. Germline assignment: CDR1 SGHTS and CDR2 YDEGEE.

This chain uses TRBV7-9 with TRBJ2-3; TRBD1 might be the D (5 bases). The germline CDR1 and CDR2 sequences are SEHNR and FQNEAQ (reference sequence). This CDR3 is 15 amino acids long. With 1 base removed from V and 0 bases from J, the gap between germline ends came to 8 bases. The DNA of the CDR3 is TGTGCCAGCAGCTTAGGAGACAGCAGCACAGATACGCAGTATTTT. Protein sequence: CASSLGDSSTDTQYF.

The gene calls are TRBV14 and TRBJ2-5; the D is unclear. The CDR3 contains 15 residues. V was pared by 5 bases and J by 4 bases, with 17 bases between. Germline-derived CDR1 and CDR2 are SGHDN and FVKESK. In nucleotides, the CDR3 is TGTGCCAGCAGCGGTGGGCAGACCCCCGGAGAGACCCAGTACTTC. It yields the protein CASSGGQTPGETQYF.

This clone occurred once. This chain connects TRBV14 to TRBJ1-2; 7 bases map to TRBD1. The germline V gene has CDR1 SGHDN and CDR2 FVKESK. The CDR3 is made up of 14 amino acids. With V trimmed by 4 bases and J by 4 bases, 6 bases remained unmatched. The CDR3 bases are TGTGCCAGCAGCCCTCAGACAGGGATCTATGGCTACACCTTC. It yields the protein CASSPQTGIYGYTF.

The V gene is TRBV19, the J gene TRBJ2-1; D might be TRBD1 (5 bases). Germline V CDR1 and CDR2: LNHDA, SQIVND (reference sequence). There are 13 residues in the CDR3. V was cut by 3 bases and J by 5 bases, with 8 bases left in between. The CDR3 loop reads CASSITGHNEQFF. The CDR3 nucleotides read TGTGCCAGTAGTATCACAGGACACAATGAGCAGTTCTTC.

This clone was seen only once. The chain joins TRBV5-4 to TRBJ1-1, with D unclear. The CDR3 runs to 15 residues. Looked up from germline, CDR1 is SGHNT and CDR2 is YYREEE (reference sequence). V was clipped by 5 bases and J by 0 bases, with 14 bases between them. This CDR3 reads CASRSARDMNTEAFF. For the CDR3, the DNA is TGTGCCAGCAGGTCCGCGAGAGACATGAACACTGAAGCTTTCTTT.

The V call is TRBV3-1 (or the pseudogene TRBV3-2), the J call TRBJ2-3, with TRBD2 matching over 10 bases. This CDR3 is built from 18 residues. Germline CDR1 is LGHDT and CDR2 is YNNKEL (reference sequence). J gave up 5 bases and V 1 base, and 12 bases lay outside the gene matches. CDR3 region: CASSQAPPSGSMRDTQYF. Written as DNA, the CDR3 is TGTGCCAGCAGCCAAGCTCCACCTAGCGGGAGTATGAGAGATACGCAGTATTTT.